This T cell receptor beta chain was observed in a study of regulatory T cells in long-lasting Graves disease. Whole-study findings and limits: Exclusively peripheral blood, rather than thyroid tissue, was studied. Comparison showed that persistent patients shared more public clonotypes (about 2,700) than new patients (over 950). Persistent Graves' patients showed less TCR diversity than newly diagnosed ones.

On this clonotype: Its target is not known.

HTBI primers from iRepertoire and Arm-PCR of CDR3 regions yielded the TCR beta libraries. One entry per CDR3 protein results from TCRdb running MiXCR on the multiplex PCR reads. Found here are 530,000 or so distinct CDR3 sequences, 15% to 20% of them singletons; the top ten hold 12%. Documented time point: newly diagnosed GD, antithyroid drugs for less than 3 months. PBMCs were the source of the RNA used for TCR sequencing. The CDR3 covers 15 residues. V lost 7 bases, J lost 4 bases, and 12 bases stayed unmatched. A further study also used this sample, focusing on T cells in Graves' hyperthyroidism and ophthalmopathy. That study adds: Most expanded thyroid clonotypes above 0.001 recurred in blood.

The material was peripheral blood mononuclear cells (PBMCs), obtained at new diagnosis, from a patient treated with antithyroid drugs. This receptor was identified in a man between 18 and 35 years old with Graves disease. This sequence joins TRBV12-3 or TRBV12-4 and TRBJ1-2; 7 nucleotides line up with TRBD1. The CDR3, as DNA: TGTGCCAGCATCCGAAAGACAGGGATGGTCTATGGCTACACCTTC. Protein: CASIRKTGMVYGYTF.